One sample yielded the 13 T cell receptor beta chains listed below, sequenced in a study of cytomegalovirus exposure and HLA in healthy donors. Profiling relied on immunoSEQ multiplex PCR, and the TCRdb table lists in-frame clones only, not all of them. This sample yields approximately 270,000 clones, of which 80% to 90% are seen a single time; roughly 1% belongs to the top ten. The material sequenced was PBMCs. The receptors stem from a young woman in good health and CMV-seronegative.

The rearrangement links TRBV27 to TRBJ1-4, with TRBD1 identical over 10 bases. Unmatched junction bases numbered 13, after V lost 5 bases and J lost 10 bases. The CDR3 spans 16 residues. Germline CDR1 is MNHEY and CDR2 is SMNVEV (reference sequence). CDR3 nucleotides: TGTGCCAGCAGTACAAGACAGGGGGCGCCTATTGGAAAACTGTTTTTT. Protein product: CASSTRQGAPIGKLFF.

This sequence joins TRBV6-6 and TRBJ1-1; 7 bases agree with TRBD1. This CDR3 is 13 amino acids long. The germline V gene has CDR1 MNHNY and CDR2 SVGAGI (reference sequence). V lost 7 bases to trimming and J lost 3 bases; unmatched junction nucleotides: 5. The CDR3: CASKTGVYTEAFF. The DNA of the CDR3 is TGTGCCAGCAAAACAGGGGTTTACACTGAAGCTTTCTTT.

This clone has just one count. The genes are TRBV11-2 and TRBJ1-6; possibly TRBD1 for D (5 bases). The CDR3 spans 13 residues. Between the trimmed V and J ends, which lost 2 bases and 10 bases, there was a span of 9 bases. Germline V gives CDR1 SGHAT, CDR2 FQNNGV. CDR3 sequence reads: CASSLNRGSPLHF. CDR3 bases: TGTGCCAGCAGCTTAAATAGGGGATCACCCCTCCACTTT.

V gene TRBV28 combines with J gene TRBJ2-3; TRBD1 matches 8 bases. The CDR3 runs 15 residues. From germline, CDR1 is MDHEN and CDR2 SYDVKM. Trimming at V came to 3 bases and at J to 3 bases, leaving 5 bases not matched to a gene. The CDR3 region has the DNA TGTGCCAGCAGTTTTCGACAGGGGAGGACAGATACGCAGTATTTT. Protein: CASSFRQGRTDTQYF.

In this sample, this clone turned up a few times. The chain employs TRBV30 and TRBJ2-7; 8 bases fit TRBD1. V lost 5 bases, J lost 6 bases, and 12 bases stayed unmatched. CDR1 and CDR2 (germline): GTSNPN, SVGIG (reference sequence). CDR3 size: 14 residues. Here the CDR3 reads CAWCSGTGRSEQYF. DNA of the CDR3: TGTGCCTGGTGTTCCGGGACAGGTCGGTCCGAGCAGTACTTC.

The V gene is TRBV5-5, the J gene TRBJ2-2, with D possibly matching TRBD1 (6 bases). The CDR3 runs 17 residues. Trimming pared 3 bases from V and 4 bases from J, leaving 19 bases between. Germline CDR1 SGHKS, CDR2 YYEKEE (reference sequence). CDR3 DNA: TGTGCCAGCAGCTACTCACGGTCAGGGGTGGGCACCGGGGAGCTGTTTTTT. It translates to CASSYSRSGVGTGELFF. The full variable domain, with the rest looked up from reference TRBV5-5 and TRBJ2-2, is DAGVTQSPTHLIKTRGQQVTLRCSPISGHKSVSWYQQVLGQGPQFIFQYYEKEERGRGNFPDRFSARQFPNYSSELNVNALLLGDSALYLCASSYSRSGVGTGELFFGEGSRLTVL.

The chain links TRBV9 to TRBJ2-1; D may be TRBD1 (5 bases). Between the trimmed V and J ends, which lost 1 base and 5 bases, there was a span of 10 bases. CDR3 size: 14 residues. The germline gives CDR1 SGDLS, CDR2 YYNGEE. The CDR3: CASSVSRQHNEQFF. The DNA of the CDR3 is TGTGCCAGCAGCGTATCCCGACAGCACAATGAGCAGTTCTTC.

This rearrangement joins TRBV5-6 to TRBJ1-2, with 9 bases lining up with TRBD1. The V and J ends lost 5 bases and 7 bases, in that order; junction bases with no gene match: 15. The CDR3 runs to 16 residues. Germline CDR1 SGHDT, CDR2 YYEEEE. The CDR3 region is CASRPTIGTGLRGYTF. CDR3 DNA sequence: TGTGCCAGCAGACCAACCATCGGGACAGGGTTACGTGGCTACACCTTC.

V is TRBV10-3 and J is TRBJ1-2; D is uncertain. The CDR3 has 12 residues. Trimming left V 4 bases short and J 2 bases short, with 5 bases between. Germline assignment: CDR1 ENHRY and CDR2 SYGVKD. The CDR3 coding sequence is TGTGCCATCAGTGTACAGAACTATGGCTACACCTTC. Its translation: CAISVQNYGYTF.

This clone was found once. V and J are TRBV28 and TRBJ1-3, with 11 bases fitting TRBD1. The CDR3 consists of 13 residues. Germline-derived CDR1 and CDR2 are MDHEN and SYDVKM. V shed 11 bases, J shed 6 bases, and the junction held 6 bases outside the gene matches. CDR3: CAGQGALANTIYF. The CDR3 region has the DNA TGTGCCGGACAGGGGGCTTTGGCAAACACCATATATTTT.

The rearrangement links TRBV6-5 to TRBJ2-5; 7 positions agree with TRBD1. V lost 5 bases to trimming and J lost 0 bases; unmatched junction nucleotides: 6. Germline values: CDR1 MNHEY, CDR2 SVGAGI. There are 15 residues in the CDR3. As DNA, the CDR3 is TGTGCCAGCAGTAGGGGACAGACCAACCAAGAGACCCAGTACTTC. Translating gives CASSRGQTNQETQYF.

The CDR3 loop reads CASSLSGGAGSYNEQFF. The CDR3 DNA reads TGTGCCAGCAGTTTAAGCGGGGGGGCCGGAAGCTACAATGAGCAGTTCTTC. V gene TRBV27 combines with J gene TRBJ2-1; 10 bases are a match to TRBD2. The CDR3 is made up of 17 amino acids. The germline V gene has CDR1 MNHEY and CDR2 SMNVEV (reference sequence). The V and J ends lost 2 bases and 3 bases, in that order; junction bases with no gene match: 7.

Turning to this clone: At one end the junction does not follow the germline gene, possibly because of a read error. The V and J genes are TRBV5-4 and TRBJ1-1, with D perhaps matching TRBD1 (6 bases). The CDR3 has 14 residues. Germline V gene lookup returns CDR1 SGHNT and CDR2 YYREEE (reference sequence). As DNA, the CDR3 is TGTGCCAGCAGCTCCCAGGGGAAGAACGCTGAAGCTTTCTTT. Amino acid sequence: CASSSQGKNAEAFF.